The clone carrying this TCR beta chain came up once. Its specificity is not known. The data derive from a study of shared clonotypes between healthy human individuals. Overall study: Per-donor plates numbered three CD4 naive, three CD4 memory, two CD8 naive and one CD8 memory.

Study-wide results and limits: Larger estimated richness was generally recorded for naive subsets relative to memory subsets. About 5% of naive CD4 clonotypes were shared across a few donors. The study found lower generation probabilities in non-shared clonotypes than in those shared by all four donors.

This CDR3 is 16 amino acids long. Germline loops: CDR1 SGHAT, CDR2 FQNNGV. The J segment lost 12 bases and the V segment lost 5 bases, leaving 17 bases of the junction unmatched. TCRdb's copy holds only in-frame clones and misses some; the assay was immunoSEQ multiplex PCR. The sample has approximately 640,000 clones, roughly 91% seen once. Sequenced: memory CD8+ T cells from PBMCs. As for subset: CD45RO+ cells pooled with CCR7-negative TemRA cells. This clonotype was sampled from a man in his late teens or twenties in good health. Some clones in this sample may be carry-over from other donors' samples. The rearrangement joins TRBV11-2 to TRBJ2-2; 8 nucleotides line up with TRBD1. The CDR3: CASSPRRQGWLSQLFF. The CDR3, as DNA: TGTGCCAGCAGCCCCCGCCGACAGGGGTGGCTCTCGCAGCTGTTTTTT.